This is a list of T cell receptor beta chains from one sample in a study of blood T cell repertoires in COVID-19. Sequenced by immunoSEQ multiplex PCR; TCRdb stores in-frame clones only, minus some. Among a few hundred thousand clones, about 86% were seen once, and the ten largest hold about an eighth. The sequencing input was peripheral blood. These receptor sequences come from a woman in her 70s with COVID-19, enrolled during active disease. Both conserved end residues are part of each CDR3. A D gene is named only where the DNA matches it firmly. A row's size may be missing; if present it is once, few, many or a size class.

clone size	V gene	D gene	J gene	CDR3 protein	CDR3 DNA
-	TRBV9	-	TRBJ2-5	CASSVAPGVGETQYF	TGTGCCAGCAGCGTAGCCCCAGGGGTCGGAGAGACCCAGTACTTC
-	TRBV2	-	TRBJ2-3	CASSESNTDTQYF	TGTGCCAGCAGTGAATCTAATACAGATACGCAGTATTTT
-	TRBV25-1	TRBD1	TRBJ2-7	CASSEGQPYEQYF	TGTGCCAGCAGTGAGGGACAGCCCTACGAGCAGTACTTC
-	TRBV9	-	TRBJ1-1	CASSVLGVDTEAFF	TGTGCCAGCAGCGTGCTAGGGGTTGACACTGAAGCTTTCTTT
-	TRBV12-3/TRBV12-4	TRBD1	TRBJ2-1	CASSSQGAYEQFF	TGTGCCAGCAGTTCCCAGGGGGCGTATGAGCAGTTCTTC
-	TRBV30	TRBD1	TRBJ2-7	CAWTTGFRGYEQYF	TGTGCCTGGACGACAGGGTTTCGTGGCTACGAGCAGTACTTC
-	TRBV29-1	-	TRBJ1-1	CSGLQGVDTEAFF	TGCAGCGGCCTACAGGGCGTCGACACTGAAGCTTTCTTT
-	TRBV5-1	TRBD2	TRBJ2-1	CASSLVASGGLYNEQFF	TGCGCCAGCAGCTTGGTGGCTAGCGGGGGCCTATACAATGAGCAGTTCTTC
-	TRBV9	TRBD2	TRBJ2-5	CASSNSGGGGETQYF	TGTGCCAGCAGTAACTCCGGCGGGGGAGGAGAGACCCAGTACTTC
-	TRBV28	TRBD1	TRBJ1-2	CASSIDRGYGYTF	TGTGCCAGCAGTATAGACAGGGGGTATGGCTACACCTTC
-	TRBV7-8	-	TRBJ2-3	CASSLEHQGRLTDTQYF	TGTGCCAGCAGCTTAGAACACCAGGGCAGGCTCACAGATACGCAGTATTTT
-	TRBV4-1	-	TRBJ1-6	CASSQEEGDYNSPLHF	TGCGCCAGCAGCCAGGAGGAAGGTGACTATAATTCACCCCTCCACTTT
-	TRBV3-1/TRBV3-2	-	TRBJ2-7	CASSQARWGPVEQYF	TGTGCCAGCAGCCAAGCACGGTGGGGGCCAGTCGAGCAGTACTTC
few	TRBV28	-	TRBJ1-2	CASSLWGSGYTF	TGTGCCAGCAGTTTATGGGGCTCTGGCTACACCTTC
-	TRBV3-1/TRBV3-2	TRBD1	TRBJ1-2	CASSHSTGGSGYTF	TGTGCCAGCAGCCATTCGACAGGGGGAAGTGGCTACACCTTC
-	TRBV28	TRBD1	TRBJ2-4	CASSLTGPLAKNIQYF	TGTGCCAGCAGTTTGACAGGGCCCCTAGCCAAAAACATTCAGTACTTC
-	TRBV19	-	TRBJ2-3	CASSIMGSYLTDTQYF	TGTGCCAGTAGTATAATGGGCTCCTACCTCACAGATACGCAGTATTTT
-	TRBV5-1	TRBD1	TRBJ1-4	CASSLQGAGEKLFF	TGCGCCAGCAGCTTACAGGGGGCTGGTGAAAAACTGTTTTTT
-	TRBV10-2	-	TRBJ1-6	CASSDPQGSYNSPLHF	TGCGCCAGCAGCGATCCCCAGGGCTCCTATAATTCACCCCTCCACTTT
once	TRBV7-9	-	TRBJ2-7	CASSFLRGGPHEQYF	TGTGCCAGCAGCTTTCTACGCGGGGGCCCCCACGAGCAGTACTTC
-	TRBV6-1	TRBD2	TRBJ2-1	CASSDRTSGSYNEQFF	TGTGCCAGCAGTGATCGGACTAGCGGGAGTTACAATGAGCAGTTCTTC
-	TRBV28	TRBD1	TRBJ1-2	CASYRTGINYGYTF	TGTGCCAGCTATAGGACAGGGATTAACTATGGCTACACCTTC
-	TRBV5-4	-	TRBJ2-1	CASSFSVYNEQFF	TGTGCCAGCAGCTTTTCGGTCTACAATGAGCAGTTCTTC
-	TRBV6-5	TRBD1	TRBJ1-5	CASGDSDQPQHF	TGTGCCAGCGGGGACAGCGATCAGCCCCAGCATTTT
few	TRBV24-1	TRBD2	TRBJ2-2	CATSDLAGGNTGELFF	TGTGCCACCAGTGATTTAGCGGGGGGTAACACCGGGGAGCTGTTTTTT
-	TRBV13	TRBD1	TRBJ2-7	CASSPRQGLSTEQYF	TGTGCCAGCAGCCCTAGACAGGGTTTGAGTACCGAGCAGTACTTC
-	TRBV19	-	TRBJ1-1	CASSTNDQGKEAFF	TGTGCCAGTAGCACAAACGATCAGGGCAAAGAAGCTTTCTTT
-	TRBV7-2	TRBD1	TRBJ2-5	CASSFRGQGREETQYF	TGTGCCAGCAGCTTCCGGGGACAGGGACGAGAAGAGACCCAGTACTTC
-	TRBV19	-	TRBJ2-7	CASSIRGSGYEQYF	TGTGCCAGTAGTATACGCGGCAGCGGCTACGAGCAGTACTTC
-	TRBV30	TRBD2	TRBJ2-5	CAWSITSGGETQYF	TGTGCCTGGAGTATAACTAGCGGGGGTGAGACCCAGTACTTC
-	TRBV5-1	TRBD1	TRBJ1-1	CASSFYTGTGGTEAFF	TGCGCCAGCAGCTTCTACACCGGGACAGGGGGCACTGAAGCTTTCTTT
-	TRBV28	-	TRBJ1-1	CASSLPFRENTEAFF	TGTGCCAGCAGTTTACCTTTCAGGGAGAACACTGAAGCTTTCTTT
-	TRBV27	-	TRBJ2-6	CASSSLGASGANVLTF	TGTGCCAGCAGCTCCCTGGGGGCATCGGGGGCCAACGTCCTGACTTTC
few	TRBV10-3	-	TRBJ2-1	CAISGNSNPHEQFF	TGTGCCATCAGTGGCAATAGCAACCCCCATGAGCAGTTCTTC
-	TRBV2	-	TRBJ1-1	CASQKRGNTEAFF	TGTGCCAGTCAGAAAAGGGGGAACACTGAAGCTTTCTTT
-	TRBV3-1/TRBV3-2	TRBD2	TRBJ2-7	CASSQNTSGGYEQYF	TGTGCCAGCAGCCAAAATACTAGCGGGGGCTACGAGCAGTACTTC
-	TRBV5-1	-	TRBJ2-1	CASSLGHDGDEQFF	TGCGCCAGCAGCTTGGGACATGACGGCGATGAGCAGTTCTTC
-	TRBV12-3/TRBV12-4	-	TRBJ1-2	CASSLASNYGYTF	TGTGCCAGCAGTTTAGCCAGTAACTATGGCTACACCTTC
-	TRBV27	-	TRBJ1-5	CASSPTGVGNQPQHF	TGTGCCAGCAGCCCGACAGGAGTTGGCAATCAGCCCCAGCATTTT
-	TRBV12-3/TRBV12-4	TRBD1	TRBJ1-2	CASSLDRGGYTF	TGTGCCAGCAGTTTGGACAGGGGAGGCTACACCTTC
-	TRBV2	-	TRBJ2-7	CASSVTNSYEQYF	TGTGCCAGCAGTGTTACTAACTCCTACGAGCAGTACTTC